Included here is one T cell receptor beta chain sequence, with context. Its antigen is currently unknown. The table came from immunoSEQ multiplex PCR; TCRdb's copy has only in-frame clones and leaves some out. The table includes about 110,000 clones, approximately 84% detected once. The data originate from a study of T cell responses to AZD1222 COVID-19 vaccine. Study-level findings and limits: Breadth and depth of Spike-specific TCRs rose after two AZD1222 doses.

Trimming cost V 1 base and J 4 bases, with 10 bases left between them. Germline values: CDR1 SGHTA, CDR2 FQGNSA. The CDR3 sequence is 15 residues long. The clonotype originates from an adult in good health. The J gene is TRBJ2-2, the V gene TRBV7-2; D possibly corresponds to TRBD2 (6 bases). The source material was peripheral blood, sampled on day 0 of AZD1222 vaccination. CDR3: CASSLVSGGTGELFF. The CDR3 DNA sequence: TGTGCCAGCAGCTTAGTCTCCGGGGGCACCGGGGAGCTGTTTTTT.